This TCR beta chain was recorded in a study of tumour-infiltrating T cells in Burkitt lymphoma. The data were produced by immunoSEQ multiplex PCR, yet TCRdb's version contains in-frame clones alone and is incomplete. The table shows approximately 1,500 clones, with around 18% occurring only once. Trimming cost V 5 bases and J 8 bases, with 12 bases left between them. Germline values: CDR1 PRHDT, CDR2 FYEKMQ (reference sequence). CDR3 size: 13 residues. The TCR comes from a human donor with diffuse large B-cell lymphoma. Material: tumor tissue. The rearrangement uses TRBV13 and TRBJ1-4; D gene unclear. CDR3 DNA: TGTGCCAGCAGCATCGTCCTGGGGGAAAAACTGTTTTTT. Amino acid sequence: CASSIVLGEKLFF.